Following are 4 T cell receptor beta chains from one sample sequenced in a study of T cell responses to AZD1222 COVID-19 vaccine. Produced via immunoSEQ multiplex PCR; TCRdb's table is partial and in-frame only. The sample lists about 130,000 clones, nearly 95% seen once, with under 6.5% in the top ten. The source was peripheral blood, collected on day 0 of AZD1222 vaccination. These receptors were taken from an adult in good health.

The J gene is TRBJ1-5, the V gene TRBV19; weak D call: TRBD1 (5 bases). The V gene's germline CDR1 is LNHDA and CDR2 SQIVND (reference sequence). The CDR3 has 15 residues. Trimming pared 7 bases from V and 1 base from J, leaving 14 bases between. CDR3 region: CASNKDNLSNQPQHF. CDR3 DNA sequence: TGTGCCAGTAACAAGGACAATCTCAGCAATCAGCCCCAGCATTTT.

The chain recombines TRBV5-1 with TRBJ2-2, with TRBD2 matching 8 bases. Trimming took 4 bases from V and 6 from J; bases not matched to a gene: 5. This CDR3 has 14 amino acids. Germline CDR1 is SGHRS and CDR2 is YFSETQ. The CDR3 spells CASSDASGSGELFF. The CDR3, as DNA: TGCGCCAGCAGCGACGCTAGCGGGTCCGGGGAGCTGTTTTTT.

The gene calls are TRBV25-1 and TRBJ2-7; D is undetermined. The CDR3 is made up of 11 amino acids. V lost 2 bases, J lost 7 bases, and 6 bases lay in between. CDR1 is MGHDK, CDR2 SYGVNS, per germline. CDR3 DNA sequence: TGTGCCAGCAGTGAAGACCAAGAGCAGTACTTC. Encoded protein: CASSEDQEQYF.

This clone appeared a few times. V and J are TRBV7-8 and TRBJ1-1; D gene ambiguous. Germline loops: CDR1 SGHVS, CDR2 FQNEAQ. The CDR3 runs 14 residues. V was trimmed by 7 bases and J by 2 bases, leaving 14 bases between them. The CDR3 nucleotides read TGTGCCAGCATCCAAAATGAGGGAAACACTGAAGCTTTCTTT. This gives the protein CASIQNEGNTEAFF.